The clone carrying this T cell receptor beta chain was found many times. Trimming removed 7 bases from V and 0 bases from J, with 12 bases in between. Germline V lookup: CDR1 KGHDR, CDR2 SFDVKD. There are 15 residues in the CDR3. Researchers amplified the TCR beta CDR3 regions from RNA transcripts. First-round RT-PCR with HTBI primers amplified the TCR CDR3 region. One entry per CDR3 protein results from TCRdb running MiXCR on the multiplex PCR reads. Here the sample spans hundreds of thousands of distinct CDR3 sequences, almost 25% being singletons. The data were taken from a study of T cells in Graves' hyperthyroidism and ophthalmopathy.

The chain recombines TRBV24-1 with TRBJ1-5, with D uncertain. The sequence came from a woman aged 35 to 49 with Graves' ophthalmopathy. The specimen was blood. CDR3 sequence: CATSPPGSSNQPQHF. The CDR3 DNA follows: TGTGCCACCAGCCCCCCGGGATCTAGCAATCAGCCCCAGCATTTT.